The 26 T cell receptor beta chains presented below share a single source sample, sequenced in a study of T cells after yellow fever vaccination. TCRdb re-derived calls from the 5' RACE reads in MiXCR, one entry per CDR3 protein. The sample consists of 150,000 to 200,000 distinct CDR3 sequences, 9.5% to 11% of them appearing once. The sample was CD8+ T cells sorted from PBMCs, taken 15 days after the yellow fever booster vaccination. All receptors come from a man between 18 and 35 years old who received the YFV17D yellow fever vaccine.

This clonotype was seen many times. V and J are TRBV4-3 and TRBJ1-3; D is ambiguous. Looked up from germline, CDR1 is LGHNA and CDR2 is YSLEER. V dropped 1 base and J dropped 0 bases, with 10 bases sitting between them. This CDR3 comprises 16 residues. CDR3 amino acids: CASSQAGTISGNTIYF. CDR3 DNA sequence: TGCGCCAGCAGCCAAGCGGGTACAATCTCTGGAAACACCATATATTTT.

This clonotype was seen a handful of times. The chain links TRBV4-3 to TRBJ2-7, with 9 positions matching TRBD1. V shed 0 bases and J 4 bases; nucleotides not matched to a gene: 4. CDR3 length: 15 amino acids. In germline, CDR1 is LGHNA, CDR2 YSLEER. The DNA of the CDR3 is TGCGCCAGCAGCCAAGATCGCGGGACAGGGTACGAGCAGTACTTC. Amino acid sequence: CASSQDRGTGYEQYF.

Details on this clonotype: The germline gene is not matched at one end of the junction; a read error may be the cause. This chain's CDR3 is CASSQDPRPLVFF. CDR3 nucleotides: TGTGCCAGCAGCCAAGACCCCCGTCCCCTGGTATTCTTC. This chain joins TRBV3-1 and TRBJ2-5; D is undetermined. This CDR3 is 13 amino acids long. CDR1 is LGHDT and CDR2 is YNNKEL in the germline V gene (reference sequence).

The V and J genes are TRBV12-3 or TRBV12-4 and TRBJ2-1; D is possibly TRBD1 (5 bases). The CDR3 length is 12 residues. Deletions cut 8 bases from V and 7 bases from J, with 12 bases between. This CDR3 is CASGYAGNEQFF. DNA of the CDR3: TGTGCCAGCGGGTACGCAGGGAATGAGCAGTTCTTC.

The J gene is TRBJ2-7, the V gene TRBV6-5, with TRBD1 identical over 9 bases. Trimming removed 5 bases from V and 2 bases from J; junction bases left unmatched: 4. Germline-derived CDR1 and CDR2 are MNHEY and SVGAGI. This CDR3 has 14 amino acids. The CDR3 is CASSPGTGPYEQYV. In DNA form, the CDR3 reads TGTGCCAGCAGTCCCGGGACAGGGCCCTACGAGCAGTACGTC.

This clonotype has only a few counts. The chain uses TRBV29-1 and TRBJ1-4; 8 nucleotides line up with TRBD1. This CDR3 spans 13 amino acids. Germline CDR1 is SQVTM and CDR2 is ANQGSEA. The ends lost 4 bases at V and 8 bases at J; junction bases unmatched: 6. The CDR3 sequence: CSVVDRDEEKLFF. The CDR3 DNA reads TGCAGCGTTGTGGACAGGGACGAAGAAAAACTGTTTTTT. Variable domain in full (rest from reference TRBV29-1 and TRBJ1-4): SAVISQKPSRDICQRGTSLTIQCQVDSQVTMMFWYRQQPGQSLTLIATANQGSEATYESGFVIDKFPISRPNLTFSTLTVSNMSPEDSSIYLCSVVDRDEEKLFFGSGTQLSVL.

This clonotype was observed a few times. The gene calls are TRBV6-5 and TRBJ2-7, with 7 bases aligning to TRBD1. The germline V gene has CDR1 MNHEY and CDR2 SVGAGI. V trimming: 6 bases; J trimming: 5 bases; junction bases outside the gene matches: 4. The CDR3 consists of 12 residues. DNA of the CDR3: TGTGCCAGCAGAAGACAGGGACACGAGCAGTACTTC. Protein: CASRRQGHEQYF.

The genes are TRBV20-1 and TRBJ2-1; tentative D call: TRBD2 (6 bases). Germline V gives CDR1 DFQATT, CDR2 SNEGSKA (reference sequence). Trimming removed 3 bases at V and 4 bases at J, with 16 bases between. The CDR3 is made up of 15 amino acids. The CDR3 reads CSARYPRTKYNEQFF. The CDR3 nucleotides are TGCAGTGCTAGGTACCCCAGGACTAAGTACAATGAGCAGTTCTTC.

The CDR3 loop reads CATSDLKNTEAFF. As DNA, the CDR3 is TGTGCCACCAGTGATTTGAAGAACACTGAAGCTTTCTTT. The V call is TRBV24-1, the J call TRBJ1-1, with D unresolved. Germline V gives CDR1 KGHDR, CDR2 SFDVKD. The CDR3 totals 13 residues. Trimming shortened V by 0 bases and J by 1 base, and 2 bases separated the two germline ends.

V usage is TRBV4-3 and J usage is TRBJ2-2; 7 nucleotides agree with TRBD2. The germline V gene encodes CDR1 LGHNA and CDR2 YSLEER. This CDR3 has 15 amino acids. V lost 4 bases to trimming and J lost 5 bases; unmatched junction nucleotides: 7. This chain's CDR3 is CASSPGGGETGELFF. The CDR3 bases are TGCGCCAGCAGCCCTGGGGGGGGGGAAACCGGGGAGCTGTTTTTT.

The genes are TRBV28 and TRBJ2-3, with 9 bases lining up with TRBD1. With V trimmed by 1 base and J by 3 bases, 5 bases remained unmatched. The germline V gene encodes CDR1 MDHEN and CDR2 SYDVKM. The CDR3 has 16 amino acids. For the CDR3, the DNA is TGTGCCAGCAGTTTATTTTACGGGACAGGGACAGATACGCAGTATTTT. Amino acids: CASSLFYGTGTDTQYF.

This clonotype showed up just a few times. The rearrangement uses TRBV6-5 and TRBJ2-3; TRBD2 matches at 8 bases. There are 14 residues in the CDR3. In germline, CDR1 is MNHEY, CDR2 SVGAGI. The V segment lost 6 bases and the J segment 5 bases; nucleotides outside the gene matches: 7. This chain's CDR3 is CASSHGGVGDTQYF. CDR3 DNA sequence: TGTGCCAGCAGCCACGGGGGGGTAGGAGATACGCAGTATTTT.

This clonotype was detected a few times. The chain links TRBV4-1 to TRBJ2-7, with 10 bases identical to TRBD1. Germline CDR1 reads MGHRA; CDR2 reads YSYEKL. Trimming took 4 bases from V and 3 from J; bases not matched to a gene: 6. There are 15 residues in the CDR3. CDR3 in DNA: TGCGCCAGCAGCCGAACGACAGGGGGCAACTACGAGCAGTACGTC. Its translation: CASSRTTGGNYEQYV.

This clonotype has ten or more counts. V gene TRBV7-9 combines with J gene TRBJ2-3; D gene unclear. Germline loops: CDR1 SEHNR, CDR2 FQNEAQ (reference sequence). Trimming stripped 1 base from V and 1 base from J, with 12 bases between. The CDR3 is 16 residues long. CDR3 sequence: CASSLEPSSGTDTQYF. CDR3 nucleotide sequence: TGTGCCAGCAGCTTAGAACCGTCATCGGGCACAGATACGCAGTATTTT.

This clonotype was found a few times. The chain carries TRBV5-1 and TRBJ2-2; TRBD1 or TRBD2 may be the D gene (5 bases each). V was cut by 0 bases and J by 3 bases, with 12 bases left in between. The CDR3 loop spans 16 amino acids. In germline, CDR1 is SGHRS, CDR2 YFSETQ. The CDR3 DNA sequence: TGCGCCAGCAGCTTGGGTAGAGGGGCCTACACCGGGGAGCTGTTTTTT. It yields the protein CASSLGRGAYTGELFF.

The V gene is TRBV9, the J gene TRBJ2-1; 8 positions match TRBD2. The CDR3 runs 15 residues. From germline, CDR1 is SGDLS and CDR2 YYNGEE. J gave up 6 bases and V 0 bases, and 5 bases lay outside the gene matches. DNA of the CDR3: TGTGCCAGCAGCGTAGCGGGGGGGCTTTTCAATGAGCAGTTCTTC. Encoded protein: CASSVAGGLFNEQFF.

In this sample, this clonotype turned up a few times. V and J are TRBV6-2 or TRBV6-3 and TRBJ1-2; 7 nucleotides agree with TRBD1. The CDR3 consists of 14 residues. V was clipped by 2 bases and J by 6 bases; unmatched bases: 6. Germline assignment: CDR1 MNHEY and CDR2 SVGEGT. The DNA for the CDR3 is TGTGCCAGCAGTTACCCGACAGGGATTGATGGCTACACCTTC. Its protein product is CASSYPTGIDGYTF.

This clonotype was detected a few times. J is TRBJ1-2 and V is TRBV5-1; maybe TRBD1 (6 bases). Germline CDR1 SGHRS, CDR2 YFSETQ. V was pared by 0 bases and J by 0 bases, with 12 bases between. The CDR3 extends over 16 amino acids. The CDR3 DNA sequence: TGCGCCAGCAGCTTGGCTCGACAGGAAGCTAACTATGGCTACACCTTC. Its protein is CASSLARQEANYGYTF.

This clonotype was detected only a few times. J is TRBJ2-2 and V is TRBV5-5, with 8 positions matching TRBD1. CDR3 length equals 16 residues. V lost 3 bases, J lost 5 bases, and 9 bases stayed unmatched. Germline assignment: CDR1 SGHKS and CDR2 YYEKEE (reference sequence). CDR3 amino acids: CASSWPGGVNTGELFF. DNA of the CDR3: TGTGCCAGCAGCTGGCCAGGGGGCGTGAATACCGGGGAGCTGTTTTTT. The full variable domain, rest sourced from reference TRBV5-5 and TRBJ2-2, is DAGVTQSPTHLIKTRGQQVTLRCSPISGHKSVSWYQQVLGQGPQFIFQYYEKEERGRGNFPDRFSARQFPNYSSELNVNALLLGDSALYLCASSWPGGVNTGELFFGEGSRLTVL.

The J gene is TRBJ2-1, the V gene TRBV7-6, with D perhaps assigned TRBD1 or TRBD2 (6 bases each). The CDR3 sequence is 14 residues long. Per the germline V gene, CDR1 is SGHVS and CDR2 is FNYEAQ. V gave up 7 bases and J gave up 7 bases, with 17 bases separating them. The CDR3 DNA reads as TGTGCCAGCACCCTGGGGGGCTGGGGAAATGAGCAGTTCTTC. It is translated as CASTLGGWGNEQFF.

This clonotype turned up a few times. The gene calls are TRBV6-5 and TRBJ2-3; D is possibly TRBD1 or TRBD2 (6 bases each). The V and J ends lost 8 bases and 2 bases respectively, with 17 bases between them. This CDR3 contains 15 residues. Germline-derived CDR1 and CDR2 are MNHEY and SVGAGI. CDR3: CASSGAVSFTDTQYF. The CDR3 DNA is TGTGCCAGCTCGGGGGCGGTTTCCTTCACAGATACGCAGTATTTT.

The sample holds a few counts of this clonotype. The V gene is TRBV27, the J gene TRBJ2-7; D is possibly TRBD2 (6 bases). Trimming removed 3 bases from V and 1 base from J, with 19 bases in between. CDR1 and CDR2 (germline): MNHEY, SMNVEV (reference sequence). CDR3 size: 17 residues. The CDR3 nucleotides are TGTGCCAGCAGTTTGGGAGGATTGGGGACGGGGTCCTACGAGCAGTACTTC. Amino acid sequence: CASSLGGLGTGSYEQYF.

The chain employs TRBV7-9 and TRBJ2-7, with a weak D call TRBD1 (5 bases). V was clipped by 4 bases and J by 4 bases, with 26 bases between them. This CDR3 spans 18 amino acids. CDR1 and CDR2 (germline): SEHNR, FQNEAQ (reference sequence). The CDR3 loop is CASSSTVTQGTGPYEQYF. In DNA, the CDR3 is TGTGCCAGCAGCTCAACAGTGACCCAGGGCACGGGCCCTTACGAGCAGTACTTC. Full variable domain (remainder filled in from reference TRBV7-9 and TRBJ2-7): DTGVSQNPRHKITKRGQNVTFRCDPISEHNRLYWYRQTLGQGPEFLTYFQNEAQLEKSRLLSDRFSAERPKGSFSTLEIQRTEQGDSAMYLCASSSTVTQGTGPYEQYFGPGTRLTVT.

This clonotype was counted only a few times. This sequence joins TRBV2 and TRBJ2-3; 9 bases match TRBD1. Looked up from germline, CDR1 is SNHLY and CDR2 is FYNNEI. The CDR3 covers 16 residues. Trimming took 7 bases from V and 4 from J; bases not matched to a gene: 12. CDR3 sequence (DNA): TGTGCCAGCATGCGCTTCGGGACAGGGATCCCAGATACGCAGTATTTT. The encoded protein is CASMRFGTGIPDTQYF.

The chain employs TRBV7-2 and TRBJ2-3, with 12 bases that match TRBD2. Losses at the gene ends were 3 bases for V and 7 bases for J; bases not matched to a gene: 14. Germline-derived CDR1 and CDR2 are SGHTA and FQGNSA. This CDR3 is built from 18 residues. CDR3 sequence: CASSLKRVLAGGAYTQYF. CDR3 bases: TGTGCCAGCAGCTTGAAGAGAGTTCTAGCGGGGGGGGCATATACGCAGTATTTT. Using reference TRBV7-2 and TRBJ2-3 for the parts outside the CDR3, the full variable domain is GAGVSQSPSNKVTEKGKDVELRCDPISGHTALYWYRQSLGQGLEFLIYFQGNSAPDKSGLPSDRFSAERTGGSVSTLTIQRTQQEDSAVYLCASSLKRVLAGGAYTQYFGPGTRLTVL.

The chain links TRBV6-2 or TRBV6-3 to TRBJ1-2; 7 bases line up with TRBD1. V was pared by 2 bases and J by 6 bases, with 9 bases of the junction left unmatched. The CDR3 covers 15 residues. From germline, CDR1 is MNHEY and CDR2 SVGEGT. CDR3 region: CASSYNDREGHGYTF. As DNA, the CDR3 is TGTGCCAGCAGTTACAACGACAGGGAAGGACATGGCTACACCTTC.